The T cell receptor (beta chain) under discussion was sequenced for a study of beta chain features in type 1 diabetes. Study summary: When patients were set against healthy donors, age, gender and cell yields were similar.

Expressed TCRB transcripts were sequenced after all isolated RNA was converted to cDNA. The method was immunoSEQ multiplex PCR; TCRdb's version includes in-frame clones alone and lacks a portion of them. The sample includes around 190,000 clones, about 13% of them seen just once. The germline V gene encodes CDR1 GTSNPN and CDR2 SVGIG (reference sequence). The CDR3 is 15 amino acids. Trimming removed 3 bases at V and 7 bases at J, with 18 bases between. The table lists this clone with many counts. Its antigen is as yet unknown. General study points: The influence of HLA type on TCRB rearrangement stayed undetermined.

The V and J genes are TRBV30 and TRBJ2-2; TRBD1 might be the D (6 bases). Sequencing used central memory CD4+ T cells from blood. This clonotype was obtained from a woman in her late teens or twenties in good health. As DNA, the CDR3 is TGTGCCTGGAGCCGGACGAGATCACAGGGCGGGGAGCTGTTTTTT. This encodes CAWSRTRSQGGELFF.